This TCR beta chain was sequenced during a study of OX40 agonist ivuxolimab in advanced cancers. Overall study context: Every 2 weeks, patients received ivuxolimab intravenously, dosed at 0.01 to 10 mg/kg. A diagnosis of hepatocellular carcinoma, melanoma, renal cell or head and neck cancer was present in dose-escalation patients.

The V gene's germline CDR1 is SNHLY and CDR2 FYNNEI. This CDR3 spans 19 amino acids. The trim removed 4 bases at V and 2 bases at J, leaving 8 bases unmatched. This clone came up a few times. Its specificity is unknown. General observations from the study: Average numbers of expanded clones were greater in CD8+ T cells than in CD4+. Clones of CD4+ and CD8+ blood T cells grew by week 6 at doses of 0.1 to 3.0 mg/kg.

Using immunoSEQ multiplex PCR, the repertoire was profiled, and TCRdb retains in-frame clones only, with some absent. The table has about 63,000 clones, roughly 73% seen once. The V and J genes are TRBV2 and TRBJ2-1; TRBD2 matches at 16 bases. Sequencing used CD4+ or CD8+ T cells sorted from blood, obtained in a trial of the OX40 agonist ivuxolimab. This sequence originates from an adult with an advanced solid tumor such as melanoma, head and neck, liver or kidney cancer. The CDR3 loop is CASSGSGTSGRGAYNEQFF. The DNA for the CDR3 is TGTGCCAGCAGTGGGAGTGGGACTAGCGGGAGGGGGGCCTACAATGAGCAGTTCTTC.